A selection of T cell receptor beta chains follows, all from one sample in a study of CD8 T cells in Susac syndrome. TCRdb itself ran the immunoSEQ multiplex PCR reads through MiXCR, one entry per CDR3 protein. The table shows 200,000 to 250,000 distinct CDR3 sequences, with 80% to 95% occurring only once. The sequenced sample was CD8+ T cells from PBMCs. These receptors were collected from a human donor with multiple sclerosis. Both conserved end residues are part of each CDR3. The D gene is left open where the match is weak. The size entry is marked missing in some rows and otherwise reads once, few, many or a size class.

clone_size,d_call,v_call,j_call,cdr3_nt,cdr3_aa
NA,NA,TRBV6-5,TRBJ1-1,TGTGCCAGCAGTTACTCGGCAGGGAGCGCTGAAGCTTTCTTT,CASSYSAGSAEAFF
NA,NA,TRBV29-1,TRBJ1-2,TGCAGCGTTGAAGATCAAGTAAGGATCGGCTATGGCTACACCTTC,CSVEDQVRIGYGYTF
NA,TRBD1,TRBV20-1,TRBJ1-2,TGCAGTGCTAGAGTGGGACAGGGCTACACCTTC,CSARVGQGYTF
NA,NA,TRBV5-6,TRBJ2-7,TGTGCCAGCAGCTCCACAGGGACCCAGGACGAGCAGTACTTC,CASSSTGTQDEQYF
NA,NA,TRBV7-9,TRBJ2-1,TGTGCCAGCAGCTTAGCTGGACGCCAAGATGAGCAGTTCTTC,CASSLAGRQDEQFF
once,TRBD1,TRBV6-2/TRBV6-3,TRBJ1-2,TGTGCCAGCAGTATCCCCTCCGGGACAGGGGACCAAAGCTATGGCTACACCTTC,CASSIPSGTGDQSYGYTF
NA,TRBD1,TRBV6-2/TRBV6-3,TRBJ2-7,TGTGCCAGCAGTTCCCGGACAGGGCAAAGCGAGCAGTACTTC,CASSSRTGQSEQYF
NA,NA,TRBV6-6,TRBJ2-7,TGTGCCAGCAGTTACTCGGACAGTTCCTACGAGCAGTACTTC,CASSYSDSSYEQYF
NA,NA,TRBV27,TRBJ1-6,TGTGCCAGCAGCCCACGAACCTATAATTCACCCCTCCACTTT,CASSPRTYNSPLHF
NA,TRBD2,TRBV20-1,TRBJ2-1,TGCAGTGCTATCCTCGGATCGGGCGGGAGTTTTGATGAGCAGTTCTTC,CSAILGSGGSFDEQFF